A single sample gave rise to the 5 T cell receptor beta chains below, sequenced in a study of blood T cell repertoires in COVID-19. TCRdb's copy holds only in-frame clones and misses some; the assay was immunoSEQ multiplex PCR. The sample yields fewer than 450,000 clones, roughly 87% seen once. The specimen sequenced was PBMCs or T cells enriched from blood (not recorded which). These TCRs come from a woman aged 25 to 45 who had recovered from COVID-19.

The V gene is TRBV12-5, the J gene TRBJ1-1, with no clear D. The germline gives CDR1 LGHNT, CDR2 FRNRAP. The CDR3 is 12 amino acids. The germline V and J ends were trimmed by 3 bases and 6 bases, with 8 bases remaining between them. Written as DNA, the CDR3 is TGTGCTAGTGGTTTTAGCATAGCTGAAGCTTTCTTT. It specifies CASGFSIAEAFF.

This clone was counted once. The gene calls are TRBV28 and TRBJ1-5; a weak D match, TRBD1 (5 bases). Trimming took off 3 bases at V and 1 base at J, with 13 bases between the two ends. Germline lookup yields CDR1 MDHEN and CDR2 SYDVKM. This CDR3 contains 16 residues. CDR3 sequence (DNA): TGTGCCAGCAGTTTTGGGGGACTGGGCAGCAATCAGCCCCAGCATTTT. Translated: CASSFGGLGSNQPQHF. The full variable domain, with the rest looked up from reference TRBV28 and TRBJ1-5, is DVKVTQSSRYLVKRTGEKVFLECVQDMDHENMFWYRQDPGLGLRLIYFSYDVKMKEKGDIPEGYSVSREKKERFSLILESASTNQTSMYLCASSFGGLGSNQPQHFGDGTRLSIL.

V is TRBV19 and J is TRBJ2-7; D ambiguous. Germline values: CDR1 LNHDA, CDR2 SQIVND (reference sequence). V lost 6 bases and J 1 base, leaving 7 bases between the germline ends. This CDR3 has 12 amino acids. CDR3: CASSQTSYEQYF. CDR3 DNA sequence: TGTGCCAGTAGCCAAACATCCTACGAGCAGTACTTC.

This chain links TRBV11-2 with TRBJ2-5; 9 nucleotides agree with TRBD1. The CDR3 length is 15 residues. CDR1 is SGHAT, CDR2 FQNNGV, per germline. After removal of 5 bases from V and 3 bases from J, the junction contained 7 bases not matched to a gene. This CDR3 is CASSPLDRGEETQYF. DNA for the CDR3: TGTGCCAGCAGCCCGCTGGACAGGGGCGAAGAGACCCAGTACTTC.

This sequence joins TRBV7-9 and TRBJ2-7; 10 bases map to TRBD1. This CDR3 comprises 17 residues. The germline V gene encodes CDR1 SEHNR and CDR2 FQNEAQ (reference sequence). Trimming cost V 4 bases and J 0 bases; bases outside gene matches: 9. This CDR3 reads CASSSLRDRGLSYEQYF. DNA of the CDR3: TGTGCCAGCAGCTCGCTCAGGGACAGGGGCCTCTCCTACGAGCAGTACTTC.